The rows below give T cell receptor beta chains drawn from one sample of a study of blood T cell repertoires in COVID-19. The table came from immunoSEQ multiplex PCR; TCRdb's copy has only in-frame clones and leaves some out. The table includes 250,000 or so clones, approximately 84% detected once. Source material: PBMCs or T cells enriched from blood (not recorded which). These receptors came from a man aged 45-65 years who had recovered from COVID-19. Each CDR3 is given with its conserved first and last residue.

v_gene	j_gene	CDR3aa
TRBV11-3	TRBJ2-6	CASSSPLLGQGKAGANVLTF
TRBV11-3	TRBJ2-1	CASSRAPGTGGSRGEQFF
TRBV29-1	TRBJ2-7	CSVEKTVHEQYF
TRBV7-6	TRBJ2-3	CASSLQAGGLTDTQYF
TRBV3-1/TRBV3-2	TRBJ2-5	CASSHGGTLQETQYF
TRBV5-1	TRBJ2-3	CASSFDRVGIDTQYF
TRBV6-5	TRBJ2-7	CASSPNPGQTYEQYF
TRBV11-1	TRBJ2-7	CASSLQVYEQYF
TRBV11-2	TRBJ2-7	CASSLEVLAGDEQYF
TRBV4-1	TRBJ1-4	CASSEGVSEKLFF
TRBV18	TRBJ1-1	CASSPTGLADTEAFF
TRBV10-1	TRBJ2-7	CASSDGGIGGYEQYF
TRBV7-9	TRBJ2-5	CASSWTTNQETQYF
TRBV20-1	TRBJ1-5	CSASDSGNPSNQPQHF
TRBV5-1	TRBJ2-7	CASSLGSSIAEQYF
TRBV20-1	TRBJ2-3	CSARQADTQYF
TRBV30	TRBJ2-7	CAWSPGEVRREQYF
TRBV2	TRBJ1-2	CASDKTGAKGYGYTF
TRBV27	TRBJ2-7	CASSFHRGLSSYEQYF
TRBV5-1	TRBJ2-5	CASSLRQGEETQYF
TRBV27	TRBJ2-3	CASKIIAGGLGDTQYF
TRBV7-2	TRBJ1-5	CASSLIGGAVQPQHF
TRBV7-9	TRBJ2-1	CASSQNEQFF
TRBV12-3/TRBV12-4	TRBJ1-4	CATQGRVNEKLFF
TRBV10-3	TRBJ1-2	CAISEPDRGRLGDYGYTF
TRBV12-5	TRBJ2-5	CASGLRLESQYF
TRBV30	TRBJ1-6	CAWSAQGLIGSPLHF
TRBV25-1	TRBJ1-3	CAQGADSGNTIYF
TRBV24-1	TRBJ1-2	CATSDTGFSGYTF
TRBV7-6	TRBJ1-1	CASSLQGEMNTEAFF
TRBV5-1	TRBJ1-1	CASSLGQGAMGTEAFF
TRBV5-4	TRBJ2-2	CASSPLAGAGELFF
TRBV9	TRBJ1-1	CASSVGQGSFTEAFF
TRBV19	TRBJ2-3	CASRQGSTDTQYF
TRBV7-2	TRBJ1-2	CASSLALGTAILGYTF
TRBV12-5	TRBJ2-7	CASGLASGSSYEQYF
TRBV7-3	TRBJ1-1	CASSAGNPPEAFF
TRBV12-2	TRBJ1-3	CASRLARQPDSGNTIYF
TRBV7-8	TRBJ1-5	CASSSGFAYSNQPQHF
TRBV16	TRBJ1-1	CASSQSGANTEAFF
TRBV9	TRBJ2-2	CASSGGLAANTGELFF
TRBV3-1/TRBV3-2	TRBJ2-7	CASSQGVAGGSLFEQYF
TRBV6-5	TRBJ1-4	CASSYSMREKLFF
TRBV19	TRBJ1-2	CASSGQGTGYTF
TRBV18	TRBJ1-5	CASSGRTGEAQHF
TRBV24-1	TRBJ2-7	CATSQLDEQYF
TRBV2	TRBJ1-1	CASYAMPGGRGQNTEAFF
TRBV28	TRBJ2-5	CASSPTGWPQYF